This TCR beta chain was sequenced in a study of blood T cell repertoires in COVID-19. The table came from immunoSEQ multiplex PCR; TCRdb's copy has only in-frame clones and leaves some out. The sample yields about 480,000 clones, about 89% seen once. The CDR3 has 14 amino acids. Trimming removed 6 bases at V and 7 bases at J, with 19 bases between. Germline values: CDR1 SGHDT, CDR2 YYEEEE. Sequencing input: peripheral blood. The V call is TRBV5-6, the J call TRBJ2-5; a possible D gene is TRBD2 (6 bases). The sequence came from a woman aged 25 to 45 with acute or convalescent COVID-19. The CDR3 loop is CASTQSGGEATQYF. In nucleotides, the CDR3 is TGTGCCAGCACCCAGTCGGGCGGGGAAGCGACCCAGTACTTC.